These 20 T cell receptor beta chains share one sample of origin, sequenced in a study of T cell responses to AZD1222 COVID-19 vaccine. TCRdb's copy holds only in-frame clones and misses some; the assay was immunoSEQ multiplex PCR. The sample has some 95,000 clones; about 88% are singletons. The sequencing used peripheral blood, collected on day 0 of AZD1222 vaccination. These receptors originate from an adult in good health.

The chain is built from TRBV4-2 and TRBJ1-1, with D possibly being TRBD1 (5 bases). V dropped 0 bases and J dropped 5 bases, with 13 bases sitting between them. CDR1 and CDR2 (germline): LGHNA, YNFKEQ. This CDR3 contains 15 residues. As DNA, the CDR3 is TGTGCCAGCAGCCAAGATCTAGGGACGGTTACTGAAGCTTTCTTT. This encodes CASSQDLGTVTEAFF.

V usage is TRBV28 and J usage is TRBJ1-5, with D hard to call. V was pared by 7 bases and J by 0 bases, with 13 bases between. Germline-derived CDR1 and CDR2 are MDHEN and SYDVKM. This CDR3 spans 15 amino acids. The CDR3 region is CASKKFDNSNQPQHF. The CDR3, as DNA: TGTGCCAGCAAGAAATTCGATAATAGCAATCAGCCCCAGCATTTT.

The chain combines TRBV5-4 with TRBJ1-1, with unresolved D. The V gene's germline CDR1 is SGHNT and CDR2 YYREEE (reference sequence). This CDR3 comprises 12 residues. V dropped 3 bases and J dropped 3 bases, with 6 bases sitting between them. The CDR3 reads CASSWADTEAFF. Written as DNA, the CDR3 is TGTGCCAGCAGCTGGGCCGACACTGAAGCTTTCTTT.

The V and J genes are TRBV30 and TRBJ1-1; D unclear. From germline, CDR1 is GTSNPN and CDR2 SVGIG (reference sequence). Trimming cost V 2 bases and J 4 bases, with 11 bases left between them. This CDR3 region has 13 residues. CDR3 sequence: CAWSQAGGTEAFF. The CDR3 DNA reads TGTGCCTGGAGTCAGGCGGGCGGCACTGAAGCTTTCTTT.

The gene calls are TRBV5-5 and TRBJ1-2; TRBD1 matches at 8 bases. Germline CDR1 is SGHKS and CDR2 is YYEKEE (reference sequence). Trimming removed 0 bases from V and 7 bases from J; junction bases left unmatched: 11. This CDR3 region has 16 residues. The CDR3 spells CASSLGPRQGLGGYTF. The CDR3 DNA follows: TGTGCCAGCAGCTTGGGTCCCAGACAGGGGTTGGGTGGCTACACCTTC.

This chain joins TRBV11-2 and TRBJ1-2; 7 bases agree with TRBD1. Germline lookup yields CDR1 SGHAT and CDR2 FQNNGV. The CDR3 loop spans 13 amino acids. J gave up 8 bases and V 5 bases, and 8 bases lay outside the gene matches. The CDR3 bases are TGTGCCAGCAGCCTTAACAGGGGAGGCGGCTACACCTTC. This encodes CASSLNRGGGYTF.

The chain employs TRBV30 and TRBJ1-6; tentatively, D is TRBD1 (5 bases). V was clipped by 0 bases and J by 5 bases, with 11 bases between them. This CDR3 has 15 residues. Germline CDR1 and CDR2: GTSNPN and SVGIG (reference sequence). CDR3 coding DNA: TGTGCCTGGAGTGTACGGGCGGGGGATAATTCACCCCTCCACTTT. This translates into CAWSVRAGDNSPLHF.

The rearrangement joins TRBV10-3 to TRBJ1-2, with 12 bases lining up with TRBD1. From germline, CDR1 is ENHRY and CDR2 SYGVKD. This CDR3 contains 18 residues. Trimming cost V 2 bases and J 1 base; bases outside gene matches: 8. CDR3 in DNA: TGTGCCATCAGTGAGCCAGGGACAGGGGGCGAGATTAACTATGGCTACACCTTC. This gives the protein CAISEPGTGGEINYGYTF.

This clone showed up just once. This rearrangement joins TRBV5-6 to TRBJ1-2; 7 bases are a match to TRBD1. Germline values: CDR1 SGHDT, CDR2 YYEEEE. Trimming at V came to 4 bases and at J to 2 bases, leaving 5 bases not matched to a gene. The CDR3 contains 14 residues. This CDR3 reads CASSTGQANYGYTF. For the CDR3, the DNA is TGTGCCAGCAGCACCGGACAGGCCAACTATGGCTACACCTTC.

This clone occurred a few times. This rearrangement joins TRBV5-1 to TRBJ1-2; D unclear. Germline V gene data show CDR1 as SGHRS and CDR2 as YFSETQ. V was pared by 0 bases and J by 8 bases, with 11 bases between. The CDR3 runs 13 residues. For the CDR3, the DNA is TGCGCCAGCAGCTTGGGAGCCATAAACGGCTACACCTTC. Translation: CASSLGAINGYTF.

The CDR3 DNA is TGTGCCATAAAGGGGGCTGGAGGCTACACCTTC. It specifies CAIKGAGGYTF. The chain links TRBV12-3 or TRBV12-4 to TRBJ1-2; 7 bases align to TRBD1. The trim removed 10 bases at V and 8 bases at J, leaving 7 bases unmatched. This CDR3 region has 11 residues.

This clone has a handful of counts. The CDR3 DNA sequence: TGTGCCAGCTCACCAGAAACAGGGCCCGTCTTGGGCTATGGCTACACCTTC. It translates to CASSPETGPVLGYGYTF. The chain recombines TRBV18 with TRBJ1-2; tentative D call: TRBD1 (6 bases). V was cut by 2 bases and J by 4 bases, with 20 bases left in between. The length of the CDR3 is 17 residues. Germline V gives CDR1 KGHSH, CDR2 LQKENI.

The chain couples TRBV10-3 to TRBJ1-2; D remains ambiguous. The V gene lost 0 bases and the J gene lost 8 bases, with 10 bases spanning the gap. Germline assignment: CDR1 ENHRY and CDR2 SYGVKD. This CDR3 has 13 amino acids. The CDR3: CAISESQLEGYTF. The CDR3 DNA follows: TGTGCCATCAGTGAGTCTCAGTTGGAGGGCTACACCTTC.

The chain combines TRBV9 with TRBJ1-1; D unresolved. V lost 2 bases and J 3 bases, leaving 14 bases between the germline ends. Germline CDR1 SGDLS, CDR2 YYNGEE. This CDR3 has 15 residues. The CDR3 region is CASSVGAGRDTEAFF. The DNA of the CDR3 is TGTGCCAGCAGCGTCGGAGCAGGTCGGGACACTGAAGCTTTCTTT.

This clone is a singleton in its sample. The rearrangement uses TRBV6-1 and TRBJ2-3; 10 bases match TRBD1. Germline V gene sequence: CDR1 MNHNS, CDR2 SASEGT. The CDR3 has 18 residues. Trimming removed 4 bases from V and 0 bases from J; junction bases left unmatched: 10. For the CDR3, the DNA is TGTGCCAGCAGTGTGATTCCGGGACAGGGGACCAGCACAGATACGCAGTATTTT. Its translation is CASSVIPGQGTSTDTQYF.

The rearrangement links TRBV6-2 or TRBV6-3 to TRBJ1-1, with 7 bases matching TRBD1. Germline CDR1 and CDR2: MNHEY and SVGEGT. The CDR3 length is 16 residues. V gave up 4 bases and J gave up 0 bases; unmatched junction bases: 8. The CDR3 sequence: CASSSNPGQLNTEAFF. CDR3 bases: TGTGCCAGCAGTTCTAACCCGGGACAGTTGAACACTGAAGCTTTCTTT.

The rearrangement links TRBV30 to TRBJ1-6; 9 nucleotides align to TRBD1. Germline CDR1 is GTSNPN and CDR2 is SVGIG (reference sequence). The CDR3 loop spans 16 amino acids. The junction had 10 bases not matched to a gene; V was cut back by 1 base and J by 9 bases. DNA for the CDR3: TGTGCCTGGAGTGGAGCTGGACAGGGGCCAATTTCACCCCTCCACTTT. Translation: CAWSGAGQGPISPLHF.

This clone was counted between two and nine times. The chain carries TRBV7-9 and TRBJ1-2; the D is unclear. This CDR3 comprises 10 residues. V was clipped by 5 bases and J by 9 bases, with 7 bases between them. Germline V gene sequence: CDR1 SEHNR, CDR2 FQNEAQ (reference sequence). For the CDR3, the DNA is TGTGCCAGCAGCCGAGAAAGCTACACCTTC. It specifies CASSRESYTF.

V usage is TRBV5-6 and J usage is TRBJ2-2; D gene unclear. Germline V gene lookup returns CDR1 SGHDT and CDR2 YYEEEE. Trimming took 1 base from V and 4 from J, leaving 8 bases between them. The length of the CDR3 is 14 residues. This CDR3 is CASSLITSTGELFF. DNA for the CDR3: TGTGCCAGCAGCTTGATAACAAGCACCGGGGAGCTGTTTTTT.

The chain combines TRBV19 with TRBJ2-7; D is perhaps TRBD2 (6 bases). Germline CDR1 reads LNHDA; CDR2 reads SQIVND (reference sequence). The CDR3 is 15 amino acids. V lost 5 bases and J lost 1, with 15 bases in between. The CDR3, as DNA: TGTGCCAGTAGTTGGGACTCCCAGGCATCCTACGAGCAGTACTTC. Its protein is CASSWDSQASYEQYF.